This TCR beta chain was captured in a study of graft-versus-host responses after intestinal transplantation. Of note for this clone: Antigen specificity is unknown.

Here immunoSEQ multiplex PCR was the method, and the copy in TCRdb shows in-frame clones only, minus some. Here the sample spans about 120,000 clones, about nine tenths being singletons. Trimming at V came to 0 bases and at J to 5 bases, leaving 12 bases not matched to a gene. Germline CDR1 GTSNPN, CDR2 SVGIG (reference sequence). CDR3 size: 16 residues. This TCR came from a human donor who received an intestinal transplant. This chain uses TRBV30 with TRBJ2-5; TRBD2 matches 7 bases. The starting material was unstimulated CD4+ T cells sorted from spleen or lymph node cells, obtained before intestinal transplant. This CDR3 is CAWSVWGGLVWETQYF. CDR3 DNA sequence: TGTGCCTGGAGTGTCTGGGGAGGGTTGGTTTGGGAGACCCAGTACTTC.